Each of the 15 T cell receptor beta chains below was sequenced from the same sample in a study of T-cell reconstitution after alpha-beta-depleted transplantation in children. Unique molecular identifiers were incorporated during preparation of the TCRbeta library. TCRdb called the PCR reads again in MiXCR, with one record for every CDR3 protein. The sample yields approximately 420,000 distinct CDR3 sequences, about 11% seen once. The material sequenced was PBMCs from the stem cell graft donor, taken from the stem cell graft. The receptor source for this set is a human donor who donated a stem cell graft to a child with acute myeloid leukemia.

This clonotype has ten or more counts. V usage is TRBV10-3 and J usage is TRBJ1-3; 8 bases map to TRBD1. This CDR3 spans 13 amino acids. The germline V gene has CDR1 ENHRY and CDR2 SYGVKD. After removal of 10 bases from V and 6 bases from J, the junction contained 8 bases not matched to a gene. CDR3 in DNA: TGTGCCAGTGGACAGGGAACGTTAAACACCATATATTTT. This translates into CASGQGTLNTIYF.

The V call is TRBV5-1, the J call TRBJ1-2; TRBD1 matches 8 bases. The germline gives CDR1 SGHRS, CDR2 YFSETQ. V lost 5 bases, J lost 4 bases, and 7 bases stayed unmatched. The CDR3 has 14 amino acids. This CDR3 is CASSPGTGLYGYTF. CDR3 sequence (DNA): TGCGCCAGCAGTCCCGGGACAGGACTCTATGGCTACACCTTC.

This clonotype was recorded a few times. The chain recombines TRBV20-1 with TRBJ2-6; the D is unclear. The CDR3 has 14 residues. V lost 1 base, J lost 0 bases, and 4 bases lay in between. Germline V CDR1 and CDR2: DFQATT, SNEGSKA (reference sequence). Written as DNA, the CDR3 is TGCAGTGCTAGAGGTCCCTCTGGGGCCAACGTCCTGACTTTC. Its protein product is CSARGPSGANVLTF.

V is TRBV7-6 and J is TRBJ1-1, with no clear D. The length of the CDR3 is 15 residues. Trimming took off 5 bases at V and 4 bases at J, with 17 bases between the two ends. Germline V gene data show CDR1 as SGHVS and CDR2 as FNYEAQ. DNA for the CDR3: TGTGCCAGCAGCCAATCCGTGGGCCGAGCCACTGAAGCTTTCTTT. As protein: CASSQSVGRATEAFF.

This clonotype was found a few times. The CDR3 region has the DNA TGTGCCAGCAGTTTCGGCAAGGACACCGGGGAGCTGTTTTTT. It codes for CASSFGKDTGELFF. The genes are TRBV27 and TRBJ2-2; no clear D gene. CDR1 MNHEY and CDR2 SMNVEV come from the germline V gene (reference sequence). V lost 3 bases, J lost 3 bases, and 8 bases lay in between. This CDR3 is built from 14 residues.

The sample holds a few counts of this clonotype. The CDR3 here is CSATTGAYTEAFF. The CDR3 region has the DNA TGCAGTGCTACGACAGGGGCGTACACTGAAGCTTTCTTT. The chain couples TRBV20-1 to TRBJ1-1; 8 positions match TRBD1. The J segment lost 3 bases and the V segment lost 4 bases, leaving 4 bases of the junction unmatched. The CDR3 runs to 13 residues. Per germline, CDR1 DFQATT and CDR2 SNEGSKA (reference sequence).

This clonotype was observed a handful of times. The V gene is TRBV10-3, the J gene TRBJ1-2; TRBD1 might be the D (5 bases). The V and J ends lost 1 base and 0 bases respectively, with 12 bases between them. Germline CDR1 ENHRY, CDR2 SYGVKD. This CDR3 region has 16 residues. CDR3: CAISEFTQVANYGYTF. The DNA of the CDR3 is TGTGCCATCAGTGAGTTCACACAGGTCGCTAACTATGGCTACACCTTC.

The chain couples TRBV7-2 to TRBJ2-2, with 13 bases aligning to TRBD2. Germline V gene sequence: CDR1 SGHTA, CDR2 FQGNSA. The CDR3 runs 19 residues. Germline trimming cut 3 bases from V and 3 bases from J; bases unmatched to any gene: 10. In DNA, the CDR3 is TGTGCCAGCAGCTTGCGGGAGAGACTAGCGGGGGGTCACACCGGGGAGCTGTTTTTT. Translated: CASSLRERLAGGHTGELFF. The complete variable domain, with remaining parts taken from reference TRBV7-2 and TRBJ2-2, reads GAGVSQSPSNKVTEKGKDVELRCDPISGHTALYWYRQSLGQGLEFLIYFQGNSAPDKSGLPSDRFSAERTGGSVSTLTIQRTQQEDSAVYLCASSLRERLAGGHTGELFFGEGSRLTVL.

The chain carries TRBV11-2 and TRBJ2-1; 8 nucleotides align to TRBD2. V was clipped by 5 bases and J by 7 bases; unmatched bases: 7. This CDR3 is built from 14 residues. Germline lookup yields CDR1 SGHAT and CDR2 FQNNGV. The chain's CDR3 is CASSRTSTENEQFF. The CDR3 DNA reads TGTGCCAGCAGCCGGACTAGCACCGAAAATGAGCAGTTCTTC.

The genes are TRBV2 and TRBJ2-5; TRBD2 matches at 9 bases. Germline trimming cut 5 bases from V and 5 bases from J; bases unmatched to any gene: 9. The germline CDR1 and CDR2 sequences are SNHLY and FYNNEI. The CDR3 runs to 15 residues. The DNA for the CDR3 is TGTGCCAGCAGTACCGGCGGGGGGGCCTGGGAGACCCAGTACTTC. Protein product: CASSTGGGAWETQYF.

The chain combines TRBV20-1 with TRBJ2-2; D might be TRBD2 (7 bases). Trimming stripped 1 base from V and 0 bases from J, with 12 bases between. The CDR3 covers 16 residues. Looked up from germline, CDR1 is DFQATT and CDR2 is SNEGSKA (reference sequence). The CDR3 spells CSARVAGASNTGELFF. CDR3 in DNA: TGCAGTGCTAGAGTGGCGGGGGCCTCGAACACCGGGGAGCTGTTTTTT.

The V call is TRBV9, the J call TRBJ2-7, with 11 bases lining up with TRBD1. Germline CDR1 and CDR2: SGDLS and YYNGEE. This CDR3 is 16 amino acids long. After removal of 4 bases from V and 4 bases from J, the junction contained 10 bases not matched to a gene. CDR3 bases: TGTGCCAGCAGCCCATCGGACAGGGGGCGGTGGTACGAGCAGTACTTC. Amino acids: CASSPSDRGRWYEQYF.

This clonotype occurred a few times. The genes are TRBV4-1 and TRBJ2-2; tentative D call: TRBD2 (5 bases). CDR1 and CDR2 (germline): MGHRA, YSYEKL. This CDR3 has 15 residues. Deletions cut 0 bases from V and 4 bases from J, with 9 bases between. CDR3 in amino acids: CASSQDRGSTGELFF. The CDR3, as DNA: TGCGCCAGCAGCCAAGATCGTGGGAGCACCGGGGAGCTGTTTTTT.

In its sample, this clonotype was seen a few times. The CDR3 region has the DNA TGTGCCAGCAGTTTTAGACTAGCGGGGGGACCTAGCACAGATACGCAGTATTTT. It encodes CASSFRLAGGPSTDTQYF. The V and J genes are TRBV12-3 or TRBV12-4 and TRBJ2-3; 13 nucleotides line up with TRBD2. CDR3 length: 18 amino acids. V was pared by 3 bases and J by 0 bases, with 6 bases of the junction left unmatched.

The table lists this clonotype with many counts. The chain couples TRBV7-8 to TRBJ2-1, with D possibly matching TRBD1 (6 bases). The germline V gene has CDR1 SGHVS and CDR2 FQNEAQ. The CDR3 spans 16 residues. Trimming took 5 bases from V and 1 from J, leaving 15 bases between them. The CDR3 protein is CASSAHRERSYNEQFF. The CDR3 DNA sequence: TGTGCCAGCAGCGCACACAGGGAACGGTCCTACAATGAGCAGTTCTTC.